The T cell receptor (beta chain) described here comes from a study of blood T cells in healthy people across ages. In regard to this clonotype: One end of the junction is discordant with germline, which a read error may explain.

The CDR3 spans 17 residues. CDR1 is SGHTA and CDR2 is FQGTGA in the germline V gene. It was with a sample-barcoded 5' primer and a J-beta primer mix that a second PCR of roughly 6 to 11 cycles was run. TCRdb re-called the 5' RACE reads through MiXCR, storing one row per CDR3 protein. The sample yields 750,000 to 850,000 distinct CDR3 sequences, roughly 25% seen once. This same sample was also part of a study on T cells of mothers and their children. According to that study: Study donors consisted of a few healthy Caucasian mothers and their six children. The second PCR's M1S primer added sample barcodes and 2-4 random nucleotides. Related and unrelated pairs show similar thymic shaping of TCR recombination output.

The chain recombines TRBV7-3 with TRBJ2-1; 11 nucleotides align to TRBD2. Sequencing was performed on blood. The TCR originated in a boy aged 10-17 years in good health. In nucleotides, the CDR3 is TGCGCCAGCAGCTTGAGCGGACTAGCGGGCTCCTACAATGAGCAGTTCTTC. This codes for CASSLSGLAGSYNEQFF.